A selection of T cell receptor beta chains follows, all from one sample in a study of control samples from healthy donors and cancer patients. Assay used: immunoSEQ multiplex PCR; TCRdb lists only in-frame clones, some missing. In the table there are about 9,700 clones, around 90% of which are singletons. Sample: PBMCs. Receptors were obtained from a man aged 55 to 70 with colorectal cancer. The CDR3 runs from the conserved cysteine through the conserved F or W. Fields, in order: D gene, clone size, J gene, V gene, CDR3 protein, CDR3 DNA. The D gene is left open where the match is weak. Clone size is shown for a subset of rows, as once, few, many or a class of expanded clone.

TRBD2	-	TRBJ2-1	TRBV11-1	CASSLEPGLAGGKQFF	TGTGCCAGCAGCTTAGAACCGGGACTAGCGGGGGGAAAGCAGTTCTTC
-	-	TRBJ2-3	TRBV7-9	CASSLNFVAGPHYADTQYF	TGTGCCAGCAGCTTAAATTTCGTTGCAGGGCCGCACTACGCAGATACGCAGTATTTT
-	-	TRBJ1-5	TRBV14	CASSPPGQDSPQHF	TGTGCCAGCAGCCCGCCAGGGCAGGACTCGCCCCAGCATTTT
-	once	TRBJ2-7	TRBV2	CASSSGGEQYF	TGTGCCAGCAGTTCAGGGGGGGAGCAGTACTTC
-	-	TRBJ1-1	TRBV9	CASSVGVQGGTEAFF	TGTGCCAGCAGCGTAGGCGTACAGGGTGGTACTGAAGCTTTCTTT
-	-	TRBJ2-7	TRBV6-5	CASRLGRTSSYEQYF	TGTGCCAGCAGGTTGGGACGGACAAGCTCCTACGAGCAGTACTTC
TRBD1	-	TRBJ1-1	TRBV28	CASSLFTGVGSLTEAFF	TGTGCCAGCAGTTTATTCACAGGGGTGGGGTCGCTTACTGAAGCTTTCTTT
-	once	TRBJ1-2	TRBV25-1	CASSEEAPDYGYTF	TGTGCCAGCAGTGAAGAGGCCCCAGACTATGGCTACACCTTC
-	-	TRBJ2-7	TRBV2	CASSRDTAILSYEQYF	TGTGCCAGCAGCCGTGACACCGCGATTCTCTCCTACGAGCAGTACTTC
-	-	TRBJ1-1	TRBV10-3	CAISEPRNTEAFF	TGTGCCATCAGTGAACCAAGGAACACTGAAGCTTTCTTT
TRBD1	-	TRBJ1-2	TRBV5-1	CASSYTPPGTGINYGYTF	TGCGCCAGCAGTTACACTCCCCCCGGGACAGGCATTAACTATGGCTACACCTTC
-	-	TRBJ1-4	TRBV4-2	CASSQERSGSSEKLFF	TGTGCCAGCAGCCAAGAAAGGTCGGGGTCAAGTGAAAAACTGTTTTTT
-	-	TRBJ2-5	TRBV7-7	CASSQGRGLVETQYF	TGTGCTAGCAGCCAGGGTAGGGGATTGGTAGAGACCCAGTACTTC
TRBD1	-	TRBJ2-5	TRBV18	CASSPETGGETQYF	TGTGCCAGCTCACCAGAGACAGGGGGGGAGACCCAGTACTTC
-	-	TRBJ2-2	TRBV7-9	CASSLPQGTGELFF	TGTGCCAGCAGCTTACCTCAGGGAACCGGGGAGCTGTTTTTT
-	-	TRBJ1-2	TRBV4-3	CASSLRGVMGTDLNGYTF	TGCGCCAGCAGCCTAAGAGGCGTCATGGGCACAGACTTAAATGGCTACACCTTC
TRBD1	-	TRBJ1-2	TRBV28	CASSSGQGGLGGYTF	TGCGCCAGCAGTTCGGGACAGGGAGGGTTGGGTGGCTACACCTTC
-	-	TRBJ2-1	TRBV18	CASSPPSGPQFYNEQFF	TGTGCCAGCTCACCACCCTCAGGACCGCAATTCTACAATGAGCAGTTCTTC
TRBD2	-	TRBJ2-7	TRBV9	CASSVSLSGGLVRF	TGTGCCAGCAGCGTATCCCTTTCGGGGGGACTAGTACGCTTC
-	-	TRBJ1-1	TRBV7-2	CASSFLGRYIAFF	TGTGCCAGCAGCTTTCTGGGTCGTTATATAGCTTTCTTT
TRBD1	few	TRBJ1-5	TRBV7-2	CASSPNPQGARGMGQPQHF	TGTGCCAGCAGCCCGAACCCACAGGGGGCTCGTGGCATGGGTCAGCCCCAGCATTTT
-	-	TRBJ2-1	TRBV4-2	CASSQTGEQFF	TGTGCCAGCAGCCAAACCGGGGAGCAGTTCTTC
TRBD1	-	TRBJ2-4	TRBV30	CAWSVTGVSKNIQYF	TGTGCCTGGAGTGTGACAGGGGTGAGCAAAAACATTCAGTACTTC
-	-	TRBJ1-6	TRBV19	CASSPAGGRNSPLHF	TGTGCCAGTAGTCCCGCGGGAGGGAGAAATTCACCCCTCCACTTT
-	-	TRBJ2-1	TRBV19	CASTGGSGYYNEQFF	TGTGCCAGTACCGGTGGGAGCGGCTACTACAATGAGCAGTTCTTC
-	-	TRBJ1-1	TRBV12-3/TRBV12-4	CASSWGRNTEAFF	TGTGCCAGCAGTTGGGGTAGGAACACTGAAGCTTTCTTT
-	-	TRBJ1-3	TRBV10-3	CAISVVGSGNTIYF	TGTGCCATCAGTGTCGTTGGTTCTGGAAACACCATATATTTT
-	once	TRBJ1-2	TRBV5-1	CASSLEAAGDGYTF	TGCGCCAGCAGCCTGGAGGCGGCAGGCGATGGCTACACCTTC
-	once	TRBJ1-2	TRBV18	CASSPFSRAEPGYTF	TGTGCCAGCTCACCATTTTCCAGGGCGGAACCCGGCTACACCTTC
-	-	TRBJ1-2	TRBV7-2	CASSPGWGIYGYTF	TGTGCCAGCAGCCCCGGTTGGGGTATTTATGGCTACACCTTC
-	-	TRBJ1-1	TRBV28	CASRKTGDTKAFF	TGTGCCAGCAGGAAAACCGGGGACACCAAAGCTTTCTTT
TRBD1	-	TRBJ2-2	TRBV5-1	CASSRLLGQGIVGELFF	TGCGCCAGCAGCCGCCTTCTGGGACAGGGGATAGTCGGGGAGCTGTTTTTT
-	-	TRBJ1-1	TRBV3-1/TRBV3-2	CASSRPRANTEAFF	TGTGCCAGCAGCCGTCCAAGGGCCAACACTGAAGCTTTCTTT
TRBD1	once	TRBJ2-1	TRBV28	CASGQGVDEQFF	TGTGCCAGTGGACAGGGGGTGGATGAGCAGTTCTTC
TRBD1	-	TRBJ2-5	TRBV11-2	CASSLVGTGAETQYF	TGTGCCAGCAGCTTAGTTGGGACAGGGGCAGAGACCCAGTACTTC
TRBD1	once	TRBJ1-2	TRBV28	CASSSPTRQGAGGYTF	TGTGCCAGCAGTTCCCCTACCAGACAGGGGGCCGGTGGCTACACCTTC
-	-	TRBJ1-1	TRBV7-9	CASSPGAGLRVAFF	TGTGCCAGCAGCCCCGGGGCAGGGCTAAGGGTAGCTTTCTTT
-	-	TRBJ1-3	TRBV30	CAWSGGSSGNTIYF	TGTGCCTGGAGTGGAGGGAGCTCTGGAAACACCATATATTTT
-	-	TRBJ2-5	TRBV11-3	CASSLGWGARQETQYF	TGTGCCAGCAGCTTAGGGTGGGGGGCGAGACAAGAGACCCAGTACTTC
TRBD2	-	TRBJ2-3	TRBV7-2	CASSLTGAGGDTQYF	TGTGCCAGCAGCCTCACAGGGGCGGGGGGGGATACGCAGTATTTT
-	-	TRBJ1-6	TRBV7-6	CASSFFPGDNSPLHF	TGTGCCAGCAGCTTCTTCCCGGGAGATAATTCACCCCTCCACTTT
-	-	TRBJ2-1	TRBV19	CASIGRSKLESYNEQFF	TGTGCCAGCATCGGGAGATCGAAACTAGAATCCTACAATGAGCAGTTCTTC
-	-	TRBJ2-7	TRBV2	CASRYGGYEQYF	TGTGCCAGCAGATACGGGGGCTACGAGCAGTACTTC
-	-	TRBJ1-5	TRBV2	CASTATESGQPQHF	TGTGCCAGCACCGCGACCGAGTCGGGTCAGCCCCAGCATTTT